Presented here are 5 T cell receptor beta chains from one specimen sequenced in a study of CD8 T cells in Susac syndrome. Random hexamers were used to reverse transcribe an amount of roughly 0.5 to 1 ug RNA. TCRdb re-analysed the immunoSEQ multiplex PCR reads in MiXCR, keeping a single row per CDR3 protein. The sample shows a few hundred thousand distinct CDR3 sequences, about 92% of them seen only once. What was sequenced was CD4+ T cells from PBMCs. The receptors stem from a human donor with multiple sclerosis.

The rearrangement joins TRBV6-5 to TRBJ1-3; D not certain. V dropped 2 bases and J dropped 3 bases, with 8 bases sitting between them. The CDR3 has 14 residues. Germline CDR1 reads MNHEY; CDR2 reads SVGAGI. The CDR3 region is CASSYGGIGNTIYF. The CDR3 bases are TGTGCCAGCAGTTACGGAGGGATTGGAAACACCATATATTTT.

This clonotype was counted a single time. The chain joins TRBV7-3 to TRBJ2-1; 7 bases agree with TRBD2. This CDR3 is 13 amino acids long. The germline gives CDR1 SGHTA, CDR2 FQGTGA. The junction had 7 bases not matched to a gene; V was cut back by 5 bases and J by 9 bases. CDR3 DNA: TGTGCCAGCAGCACCCTGTCGGGAGGTGAGCAGTTCTTC. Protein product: CASSTLSGGEQFF.

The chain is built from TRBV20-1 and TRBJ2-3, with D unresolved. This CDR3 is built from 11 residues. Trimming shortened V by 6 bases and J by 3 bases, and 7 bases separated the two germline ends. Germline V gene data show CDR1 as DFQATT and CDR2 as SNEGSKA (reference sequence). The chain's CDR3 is CSATYTDTQYF. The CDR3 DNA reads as TGCAGTGCAACGTATACAGATACGCAGTATTTT.

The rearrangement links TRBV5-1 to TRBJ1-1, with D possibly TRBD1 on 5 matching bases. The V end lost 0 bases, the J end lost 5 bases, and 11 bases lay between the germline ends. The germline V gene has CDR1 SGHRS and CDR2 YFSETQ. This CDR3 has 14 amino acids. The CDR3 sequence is CASSLEWGGTEAFF. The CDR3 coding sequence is TGCGCCAGCAGCTTGGAATGGGGCGGGACTGAAGCTTTCTTT.

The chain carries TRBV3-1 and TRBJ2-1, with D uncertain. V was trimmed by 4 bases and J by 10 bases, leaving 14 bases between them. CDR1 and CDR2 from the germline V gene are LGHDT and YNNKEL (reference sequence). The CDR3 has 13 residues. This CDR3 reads CASSPNWQDEQFF. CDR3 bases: TGTGCCAGCAGCCCCAATTGGCAGGACGAGCAGTTCTTC.